This record concerns one T cell receptor (beta chain) sequence. The sample contains more than one DNA sequence encoding this CDR3. In the authors' methods: Quantification of nucleated cells was approximated via reference gene primer amplification. Measured with immunoSEQ multiplex PCR; TCRdb has only the in-frame clones, and not every one. That table supplies the V and J calls and clone size; D and trimming were determined from the DNA. This sample yields around 230,000 clones, of which around 85% are seen a single time; approximately 5.1% belongs to the top ten. The data were taken from a study of blood T cell repertoires in COVID-19. Study-wide background: Sources were T cells, B-cell-depleted T cells, or PBMCs; the material itself was cDNA or gDNA.

The CDR3 sequence is 12 residues long. Germline loops: CDR1 SGHNT, CDR2 YYREEE (reference sequence). The V end was cut by 1 base, the J end by 5 bases, with 6 bases between. The TCR was taken from a man aged 45-60 years with COVID-19, enrolled during active disease. The sequenced sample was peripheral blood. This chain links TRBV5-4 with TRBJ1-2; no reliable D call. CDR3 amino acids: CASSLPGYGYTF. The CDR3 DNA reads TGTGCCAGCAGCTTGCCCGGTTATGGCTACACCTTC.